The entry that follows covers one T cell receptor beta chain sequence. Its antigen is still unknown. The data derive from a study of OX40 agonist ivuxolimab in advanced cancers. Study as a whole: Dose-escalation subjects each had hepatocellular carcinoma, melanoma, renal cell or head and neck cancer. General observations from the study: At 0.1 to 3.0 mg/kg and by week 6, CD4+ and CD8+ T cells in the blood had expanded clonally. Averaging showed that CD8+ T cells had more expanded clones than CD4+ did.

V lost 8 bases and J 0 bases, leaving 14 bases between the germline ends. CDR1 and CDR2 (germline): LNHDA, SQIVND (reference sequence). The CDR3 has 15 residues. The repertoire was sequenced with immunoSEQ multiplex PCR; TCRdb's copy has only in-frame clones and lacks some. This sample carries about 93,000 clones, roughly nine tenths of them seen once, and the ten largest clones take around 0.5%. Sequences were derived from CD4+ or CD8+ T cells sorted from blood, sampled in a trial of the OX40 agonist ivuxolimab. This sequence was found in an adult with an advanced solid tumor such as melanoma, head and neck, liver or kidney cancer. This chain connects TRBV19 to TRBJ1-5; no firm D call. The CDR3 here is CASRRGSDSNQPQHF. Here the CDR3 DNA reads TGTGCCAGTCGGCGAGGGAGTGATAGCAATCAGCCCCAGCATTTT.